This T cell receptor (beta chain) emerged from a study of cytomegalovirus exposure and HLA in healthy donors. Study results and limitations: TCR beta V- and J-gene trimming was later associated with a missense DCLRE1C variant. Relative to the 666-donor mean, N-insertions were reportedly fewer in an Asian-associated ancestry cluster in a later analysis.

This PCR relied on a set of 60 Vbeta primers and 13 Jbeta primers. Clones were sequenced by immunoSEQ multiplex PCR, and TCRdb holds only the in-frame ones, with some missing. This repertoire includes about 83,000 clones. The V segment lost 4 bases and the J segment 5 bases; nucleotides outside the gene matches: 4. CDR1 is SGHRS and CDR2 is YFSETQ in the germline V gene. The CDR3 loop spans 14 amino acids. As to this clone: Its antigen remains unidentified.

The TCR sequence derives from a man between 18 and 29 years old in good health and CMV-seropositive. The source material was PBMCs. The genes are TRBV5-1 and TRBJ2-2, with 8 bases identical to TRBD2. The CDR3 loop is CASSRAGETGELFF. The CDR3 bases are TGCGCCAGCAGCCGAGCGGGGGAAACCGGGGAGCTGTTTTTT.